These T cell receptor beta chains were read from a single sample in a study of T cell changes during pregnancy in multiple sclerosis. Clones were sequenced by immunoSEQ multiplex PCR, and TCRdb holds only the in-frame ones, with some missing. This table has 40,000 or so clones, about 90% appearing once. The sequenced sample was CD4+ T cells from peripheral blood mononuclear cells, obtained in the third trimester of pregnancy. Receptor source: a female donor in good health, enrolled as a control in a pregnancy study. CDR3s include the opening cysteine and the closing phenylalanine or tryptophan. The D gene is left open where the match is weak. Size is omitted from some rows. Given values are once, few, many or a class for expanded clones.

V gene: TRBV2
clone size: .
J gene: TRBJ1-2
D gene: .
CDR3 length: 16
CDR3 protein: CASYDPGEVANYGYTF
CDR3 DNA: TGTGCCAGCTACGATCCAGGGGAAGTGGCTAACTATGGCTACACCTTC

V gene: TRBV7-2
clone size: once
J gene: TRBJ2-5
D gene: TRBD1
CDR3 length: 15
CDR3 protein: CASSSTGTGGETQYF
CDR3 DNA: TGTGCCAGCAGCTCGACCGGGACAGGAGGAGAGACCCAGTACTTC

V gene: TRBV5-4
clone size: .
J gene: TRBJ2-7
D gene: TRBD1
CDR3 length: 14
CDR3 protein: CASSTPGQGREQYF
CDR3 DNA: TGTGCCAGCAGCACCCCGGGACAGGGGCGGGAGCAGTACTTC

V gene: TRBV11-1
clone size: .
J gene: TRBJ2-3
D gene: .
CDR3 length: 13
CDR3 protein: CASSFGLGDTQYF
CDR3 DNA: TGTGCCAGCAGCTTCGGACTCGGGGATACGCAGTATTTT

V gene: TRBV11-2
clone size: .
J gene: TRBJ1-4
D gene: .
CDR3 length: 16
CDR3 protein: CASSLDQAVLNEKLFF
CDR3 DNA: TGTGCCAGCAGCTTAGATCAAGCCGTCCTTAATGAAAAACTGTTTTTT

V gene: TRBV5-8
clone size: .
J gene: TRBJ2-2
D gene: .
CDR3 length: 15
CDR3 protein: CASSLELPHTGELFF
CDR3 DNA: TGTGCCAGCAGCTTGGAGCTTCCTCACACCGGGGAGCTGTTTTTT

V gene: TRBV27
clone size: .
J gene: TRBJ2-5
D gene: TRBD2
CDR3 length: 16
CDR3 protein: CASSLLAGGLQETQYF
CDR3 DNA: TGTGCCAGCAGTTTACTAGCGGGGGGGCTCCAAGAGACCCAGTACTTC

V gene: TRBV6-1
clone size: .
J gene: TRBJ2-7
D gene: TRBD2
CDR3 length: 15
CDR3 protein: CASSEAVRGTYEQYF
CDR3 DNA: TGTGCCAGCAGTGAAGCTGTGCGGGGGACCTACGAGCAGTACTTC

V gene: TRBV15
clone size: .
J gene: TRBJ2-2
D gene: TRBD1
CDR3 length: 15
CDR3 protein: CATSRDRGRTGELFF
CDR3 DNA: TGTGCCACCAGCCGGGACAGGGGGCGGACCGGGGAGCTGTTTTTT

V gene: TRBV9
clone size: .
J gene: TRBJ1-2
D gene: .
CDR3 length: 15
CDR3 protein: CASSQMGTSGYGYTF
CDR3 DNA: TGTGCCAGCAGCCAGATGGGCACATCAGGCTATGGCTACACCTTC

V gene: TRBV5-1
clone size: .
J gene: TRBJ1-2
D gene: .
CDR3 length: 13
CDR3 protein: CASSLTGQDGYTF
CDR3 DNA: TGCGCCAGCAGCTTGACTGGGCAGGATGGCTACACCTTC

V gene: TRBV7-3
clone size: .
J gene: TRBJ1-1
D gene: .
CDR3 length: 14
CDR3 protein: CASSLLGSGTEAFF
CDR3 DNA: TGTGCCAGCAGCTTACTGGGCTCTGGGACTGAAGCTTTCTTT

V gene: TRBV18
clone size: .
J gene: TRBJ1-4
D gene: .
CDR3 length: 13
CDR3 protein: CASSPGDSSRLFF
CDR3 DNA: TGTGCCAGCTCACCAGGGGACTCCTCCCGATTGTTTTTT

V gene: TRBV29-1
clone size: .
J gene: TRBJ1-2
D gene: TRBD1
CDR3 length: 13
CDR3 protein: CSADTRTGSGYTF
CDR3 DNA: TGCAGCGCTGACACTCGGACAGGGTCTGGCTACACCTTC

V gene: TRBV28
clone size: once
J gene: TRBJ2-2
D gene: TRBD2
CDR3 length: 14
CDR3 protein: CASSFLRGAGELFF
CDR3 DNA: TGTGCCAGCAGTTTCCTCCGGGGGGCCGGGGAGCTGTTTTTT

V gene: TRBV27
clone size: .
J gene: TRBJ1-5
D gene: TRBD1
CDR3 length: 13
CDR3 protein: CASRTGSNQPQHF
CDR3 DNA: TGTGCCAGCCGGACAGGGAGCAATCAGCCCCAGCATTTT

V gene: TRBV14
clone size: once
J gene: TRBJ2-3
D gene: TRBD2
CDR3 length: 17
CDR3 protein: CASSQSLAGGPVDTQYF
CDR3 DNA: TGTGCCAGCAGCCAATCACTAGCGGGAGGCCCTGTAGATACGCAGTATTTT

V gene: TRBV7-2
clone size: .
J gene: TRBJ2-3
D gene: .
CDR3 length: 14
CDR3 protein: CASSAFGSTDTQYF
CDR3 DNA: TGTGCCAGCAGCGCCTTCGGGAGCACAGATACGCAGTATTTT

V gene: TRBV5-1
clone size: .
J gene: TRBJ2-7
D gene: .
CDR3 length: 16
CDR3 protein: CASSPSQGRSSYEQYF
CDR3 DNA: TGCGCCAGCAGCCCGTCACAGGGTAGGAGCTCCTACGAGCAGTACTTC

V gene: TRBV18
clone size: once
J gene: TRBJ2-1
D gene: .
CDR3 length: 14
CDR3 protein: CASSPKQSDNEQFF
CDR3 DNA: TGTGCCAGCTCACCCAAACAGTCCGACAATGAGCAGTTCTTC

V gene: TRBV6-6
clone size: .
J gene: TRBJ1-5
D gene: TRBD1
CDR3 length: 15
CDR3 protein: CASRKQGDSNQPQHF
CDR3 DNA: TGTGCCAGCAGGAAACAGGGGGATAGCAATCAGCCCCAGCATTTT

V gene: TRBV11-2
clone size: .
J gene: TRBJ2-1
D gene: TRBD2
CDR3 length: 19
CDR3 protein: CASSPSGTSGGAPYNEQFF
CDR3 DNA: TGTGCCAGCAGCCCGTCCGGGACTAGCGGGGGGGCTCCTTACAATGAGCAGTTCTTC

V gene: TRBV6-5
clone size: once
J gene: TRBJ1-2
D gene: .
CDR3 length: 14
CDR3 protein: CASRKEQPFYGYTF
CDR3 DNA: TGTGCCAGCAGGAAAGAGCAACCCTTCTATGGCTACACCTTC

V gene: TRBV4-2
clone size: .
J gene: TRBJ1-1
D gene: .
CDR3 length: 16
CDR3 protein: CASSPWGSGDDTEAFF
CDR3 DNA: TGTGCCAGCAGCCCATGGGGCAGCGGGGACGACACTGAAGCTTTCTTT

V gene: TRBV9
clone size: .
J gene: TRBJ2-5
D gene: .
CDR3 length: 13
CDR3 protein: CASSVQGQETQYF
CDR3 DNA: TGTGCCAGCAGCGTGCAGGGCCAAGAGACCCAGTACTTC

V gene: TRBV7-2
clone size: once
J gene: TRBJ1-5
D gene: .
CDR3 length: 16
CDR3 protein: CASSLSVTYSNQPQHF
CDR3 DNA: TGTGCCAGCAGCTTATCGGTAACTTATAGCAATCAGCCCCAGCATTTT

V gene: TRBV6-5
clone size: .
J gene: TRBJ1-1
D gene: .
CDR3 length: 14
CDR3 protein: CASSYAGGNTEAFF
CDR3 DNA: TGTGCCAGCAGTTACGCGGGGGGGAACACTGAAGCTTTCTTT

V gene: TRBV11-2
clone size: .
J gene: TRBJ2-3
D gene: .
CDR3 length: 17
CDR3 protein: CASSLVSGSWRTDTQYF
CDR3 DNA: TGTGCCAGCAGCTTAGTCTCTGGGTCGTGGCGGACAGATACGCAGTATTTT

V gene: TRBV4-2
clone size: .
J gene: TRBJ2-7
D gene: TRBD1
CDR3 length: 15
CDR3 protein: CASSQDTGDNGEQYF
CDR3 DNA: TGTGCCAGCAGCCAAGACACAGGGGACAACGGCGAGCAGTACTTC

V gene: TRBV15
clone size: .
J gene: TRBJ1-4
D gene: .
CDR3 length: 14
CDR3 protein: CATSSGWQGEKLFF
CDR3 DNA: TGTGCCACCAGCTCAGGGTGGCAGGGTGAAAAACTGTTTTTT

V gene: TRBV9
clone size: .
J gene: TRBJ1-2
D gene: TRBD1
CDR3 length: 14
CDR3 protein: CASSGGGQGSGYTF
CDR3 DNA: TGTGCCAGCAGCGGGGGGGGACAGGGAAGCGGCTACACCTTC

V gene: TRBV9
clone size: .
J gene: TRBJ2-7
D gene: .
CDR3 length: 12
CDR3 protein: CASSRGGDEQYF
CDR3 DNA: TGTGCCAGCAGCAGAGGGGGGGACGAGCAGTACTTC

V gene: TRBV19
clone size: .
J gene: TRBJ1-5
D gene: .
CDR3 length: 13
CDR3 protein: CASSIGLLQPQHF
CDR3 DNA: TGTGCCAGTAGTATTGGCCTCTTGCAGCCCCAGCATTTT

V gene: TRBV4-2
clone size: .
J gene: TRBJ2-2
D gene: .
CDR3 length: 16
CDR3 protein: CASSQVGRADTGELFF
CDR3 DNA: TGTGCCAGCAGCCAAGTCGGGCGGGCAGACACCGGGGAGCTGTTTTTT

V gene: TRBV27
clone size: .
J gene: TRBJ2-2
D gene: .
CDR3 length: 14
CDR3 protein: CASSSRTGTGELFF
CDR3 DNA: TGTGCCAGCAGTTCCCGAACGGGCACCGGGGAGCTGTTTTTT

V gene: TRBV11-3
clone size: .
J gene: TRBJ2-1
D gene: .
CDR3 length: 13
CDR3 protein: CASSQTLSGEQFF
CDR3 DNA: TGTGCCAGCAGCCAAACCCTTAGCGGCGAGCAGTTCTTC

V gene: TRBV28
clone size: .
J gene: TRBJ1-1
D gene: .
CDR3 length: 14
CDR3 protein: CASSLGVRGTEAFF
CDR3 DNA: TGTGCCAGCAGTTTAGGGGTGAGAGGGACTGAAGCTTTCTTT

V gene: TRBV6-5
clone size: .
J gene: TRBJ2-3
D gene: TRBD1
CDR3 length: 16
CDR3 protein: CASSYPGGRTTDTQYF
CDR3 DNA: TGTGCCAGCAGTTACCCAGGGGGACGGACCACAGATACGCAGTATTTT

V gene: TRBV9
clone size: once
J gene: TRBJ2-3
D gene: TRBD1
CDR3 length: 14
CDR3 protein: CASDRGLNTDTQYF
CDR3 DNA: TGTGCCAGCGACAGGGGGCTCAACACAGATACGCAGTATTTT

V gene: TRBV6-1
clone size: .
J gene: TRBJ2-3
D gene: .
CDR3 length: 13
CDR3 protein: CAEGPRRGDTQYF
CDR3 DNA: TGTGCCGAGGGCCCGCGGAGAGGGGATACGCAGTATTTT

V gene: TRBV7-8
clone size: .
J gene: TRBJ1-6
D gene: .
CDR3 length: 17
CDR3 protein: CASTSLGGASYNSPLHF
CDR3 DNA: TGTGCCAGCACCTCCCTGGGGGGGGCCTCCTATAATTCACCCCTCCACTTT

V gene: TRBV21-1
clone size: few
J gene: TRBJ2-5
D gene: .
CDR3 length: 15
CDR3 protein: CASSSGQGGQETQYF
CDR3 DNA: TGTGCCAGCAGCAGTGGACAGGGGGGCCAAGAGACCCAGTACTTC

V gene: TRBV6-5
clone size: .
J gene: TRBJ1-2
D gene: TRBD1
CDR3 length: 15
CDR3 protein: CASSSGGALNYGYTF
CDR3 DNA: TGTGCCAGCAGTTCAGGGGGCGCATTGAACTATGGCTACACCTTC

V gene: TRBV2
clone size: .
J gene: TRBJ1-1
D gene: .
CDR3 length: 14
CDR3 protein: CASSGAGGGTEAFF
CDR3 DNA: TGTGCCAGCAGTGGGGCGGGTGGCGGGACTGAAGCTTTCTTT

V gene: TRBV18
clone size: .
J gene: TRBJ1-1
D gene: .
CDR3 length: 14
CDR3 protein: CASSPTQADTEAFF
CDR3 DNA: TGTGCCAGCTCACCCACACAGGCTGACACTGAAGCTTTCTTT

V gene: TRBV7-9
clone size: .
J gene: TRBJ2-3
D gene: TRBD2
CDR3 length: 17
CDR3 protein: CASSLAPTGTSPDTQYF
CDR3 DNA: TGTGCCAGCAGCTTAGCCCCGACCGGGACTAGTCCAGATACGCAGTATTTT

V gene: TRBV5-4
clone size: .
J gene: TRBJ2-7
D gene: TRBD1
CDR3 length: 16
CDR3 protein: CASSQSLGTGSYEQYF
CDR3 DNA: TGTGCCAGCAGCCAAAGTCTCGGGACAGGGTCCTACGAGCAGTACTTC